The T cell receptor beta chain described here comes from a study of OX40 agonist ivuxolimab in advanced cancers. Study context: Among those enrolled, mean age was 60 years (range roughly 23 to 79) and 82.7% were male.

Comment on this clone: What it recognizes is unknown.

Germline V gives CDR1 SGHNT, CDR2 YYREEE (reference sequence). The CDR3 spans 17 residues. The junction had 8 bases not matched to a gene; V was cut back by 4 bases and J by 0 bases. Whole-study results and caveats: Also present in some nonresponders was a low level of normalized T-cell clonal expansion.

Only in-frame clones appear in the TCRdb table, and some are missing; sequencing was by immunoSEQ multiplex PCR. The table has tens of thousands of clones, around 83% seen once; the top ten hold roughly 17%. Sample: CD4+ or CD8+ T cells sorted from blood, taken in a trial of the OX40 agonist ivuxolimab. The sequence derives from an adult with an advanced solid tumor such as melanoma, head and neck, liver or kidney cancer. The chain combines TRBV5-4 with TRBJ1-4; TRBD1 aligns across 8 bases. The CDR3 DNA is TGTGCCAGCAGCACCGGACAGGGAAGACCAACTAATGAAAAACTGTTTTTT. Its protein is CASSTGQGRPTNEKLFF.